Each of the 23 T cell receptor beta chains below was sequenced from the same sample in a study. Method: immunoSEQ multiplex PCR; TCRdb's copy keeps in-frame clones and lacks some. This table has about 50,000 clones, approximately 93% appearing once. The specimen sequenced was PBMCs. The receptor source for this set is a man aged 35-49 years with rheumatoid arthritis.

The rearrangement uses TRBV19 and TRBJ2-4, with no clear D. This CDR3 has 13 amino acids. Trimming shortened V by 5 bases and J by 5 bases, and 10 bases separated the two germline ends. Germline V gives CDR1 LNHDA, CDR2 SQIVND (reference sequence). The CDR3 reads CASSYPLENIQYF. The CDR3 DNA follows: TGTGCCAGTAGTTACCCCCTCGAAAACATTCAGTACTTC.

The V call is TRBV11-2, the J call TRBJ1-4; 7 bases align to TRBD1. Germline V lookup: CDR1 SGHAT, CDR2 FQNNGV. V gave up 5 bases and J gave up 6 bases; unmatched junction bases: 12. The CDR3 is 16 residues long. CDR3 residues: CASSPPAVRGDEKLFF. The DNA for the CDR3 is TGTGCCAGCAGCCCACCGGCCGTCAGGGGGGATGAAAAACTGTTTTTT.

With respect to this clone: Other DNA sequences of this sample code for an identical CDR3. The CDR3 region is CASSKGLAGDEQFF. In nucleotides, the CDR3 is TGTGCCAGTAGTAAGGGACTAGCGGGGGATGAGCAGTTCTTC. V is TRBV19 and J is TRBJ2-1, with TRBD2 matching over 14 bases. CDR1 is LNHDA, CDR2 SQIVND, per germline (reference sequence). The CDR3 extends over 14 amino acids. V lost 4 bases and J lost 8; bases outside the gene matches: 1. Complete variable domain (other parts from reference TRBV19 and TRBJ2-1): DGGITQSPKYLFRKEGQNVTLSCEQNLNHDAMYWYRQDPGQGLRLIYYSQIVNDFQKGDIAEGYSVSREKKESFPLTVTSAQKNPTAFYLCASSKGLAGDEQFFGPGTRLTVL.

V gene TRBV16 combines with J gene TRBJ1-6; 7 bases align to TRBD1. Per germline, CDR1 KGHSY and CDR2 FQNENV. Trimming cost V 5 bases and J 5 bases; bases outside gene matches: 6. This CDR3 has 15 amino acids. The DNA for the CDR3 is TGTGCCAGCAGCGCCTCCGGGACAGATAATTCACCCCTCCACTTT. Its translation is CASSASGTDNSPLHF.

The rearrangement joins TRBV11-2 to TRBJ2-1; D remains ambiguous. Germline V gene data show CDR1 as SGHAT and CDR2 as FQNNGV. CDR3 size: 13 residues. V was cut by 1 base and J by 3 bases, with 4 bases left in between. The CDR3 coding sequence is TGTGCCAGCAGCTTAGGAAACTACAATGAGCAGTTCTTC. Residues: CASSLGNYNEQFF.

The chain employs TRBV7-3 and TRBJ2-3; 12 bases map to TRBD2. The CDR3 runs to 16 residues. V lost 4 bases, J lost 1 base, and 3 bases stayed unmatched. Per germline, CDR1 SGHTA and CDR2 FQGTGA. Here the CDR3 DNA reads TGTGCCAGCAGCTCCTGGACTAGCGGGGGCACAGATACGCAGTATTTT. It codes for CASSSWTSGGTDTQYF.

The chain carries TRBV5-1 and TRBJ2-2; the D call may be TRBD1 or TRBD2 (5 bases each). This CDR3 is 16 amino acids long. Germline V gene sequence: CDR1 SGHRS, CDR2 YFSETQ. V was cut by 2 bases and J by 0 bases, with 11 bases left in between. The CDR3 loop reads CASSFGDRPNTGELFF. For the CDR3, the DNA is TGCGCCAGCAGCTTTGGGGACCGCCCGAACACCGGGGAGCTGTTTTTT.

This clone is a singleton in its sample. J is TRBJ2-7 and V is TRBV6-5, with a tentative D call TRBD2 (6 bases). Germline V gene sequence: CDR1 MNHEY, CDR2 SVGAGI. This CDR3 has 15 residues. With 0 bases removed from V and 4 bases from J, the gap between germline ends came to 13 bases. In DNA form, the CDR3 reads TGTGCCAGCAGTTACTCAGGAGGGGCTGGTTACGAGCAGTACTTC. It yields the protein CASSYSGGAGYEQYF.

Turning to this clone: A much more abundant neighbour one base away suggests this may be a read error. The chain combines TRBV6-6 with TRBJ2-1, with D tentatively TRBD1 or TRBD2 (6 bases each). V was clipped by 6 bases and J by 3 bases, with 30 bases between them. Per the germline V gene, CDR1 is MNHNY and CDR2 is SVGAGI (reference sequence). The CDR3 is 20 residues long. CDR3 sequence (DNA): TGTGCCAGCAGCCTCGTTACTCACGGGGGCCGGGAAGCCTGCTACAATGAGCAGTTCTTC. Its protein is CASSLVTHGGREACYNEQFF.

This clone was seen a few times. V is TRBV20-1 and J is TRBJ1-1, with D unresolved. Between the trimmed V and J ends, which lost 6 bases and 5 bases, there was a span of 7 bases. CDR3 length: 10 residues. Germline values: CDR1 DFQATT, CDR2 SNEGSKA (reference sequence). The CDR3 nucleotides read TGCAGTGCCGCTCGAACTGAAGCTTTCTTT. This sequence encodes CSAARTEAFF.

This sequence joins TRBV10-2 and TRBJ2-2, with 9 bases aligning to TRBD1. This CDR3 spans 15 amino acids. Germline-derived CDR1 and CDR2 are WSHSY and SAAADI. Losses at the gene ends were 2 bases for V and 7 bases for J; bases not matched to a gene: 5. The CDR3 DNA is TGCGCCAGCAGTGAGGGACAGGGGTACGGCGGGGAGCTGTTTTTT. It encodes CASSEGQGYGGELFF.

CDR3 amino acids: CASSNLRGARAIGYTF. In DNA, the CDR3 is TGTGCCAGCAGCAACCTACGGGGGGCCCGGGCAATTGGCTACACCTTC. The chain joins TRBV14 to TRBJ1-2; D might be TRBD1 (6 bases). CDR3 length: 16 amino acids. V was clipped by 5 bases and J by 7 bases, with 23 bases between them. Germline V gives CDR1 SGHDN, CDR2 FVKESK.

This chain uses TRBV4-3 with TRBJ2-3, with 10 bases matching TRBD2. The CDR3 extends over 17 amino acids. J lost 2 bases, V lost 1 base, and 6 bases had no gene match. The germline gives CDR1 LGHNA, CDR2 YSLEER. CDR3 sequence: CASSQGSGRAPTDTQYF. CDR3 nucleotide sequence: TGCGCCAGCAGCCAAGGGAGCGGGAGGGCCCCCACAGATACGCAGTATTTT.

V is TRBV2 and J is TRBJ1-5; D perhaps matches TRBD1 (5 bases). CDR1 and CDR2 (germline): SNHLY, FYNNEI. This CDR3 comprises 15 residues. V lost 6 bases and J 4 bases, leaving 16 bases between the germline ends. Here the CDR3 DNA reads TGTGCCAGCAGCCCCGCTCAGGGCGTTAATCAGCCCCAGCATTTT. The encoded protein is CASSPAQGVNQPQHF. The full variable domain, completed using reference TRBV2 and TRBJ1-5, is EPEVTQTPSHQVTQMGQEVILRCVPISNHLYFYWYRQILGQKVEFLVSFYNNEISEKSEIFDDQFSVERPDGSNFTLKIRSTKLEDSAMYFCASSPAQGVNQPQHFGDGTRLSIL.

A few counts support this clone. The CDR3, as DNA: TGTGCCAGCAGTCTCGGGTCCCCGGTCGAGCAGTACTTC. The encoded protein is CASSLGSPVEQYF. The chain uses TRBV28 and TRBJ2-7; D is ambiguous. Trimming took off 5 bases at V and 6 bases at J, with 14 bases between the two ends. The germline gives CDR1 MDHEN, CDR2 SYDVKM. CDR3 length: 13 amino acids.

The J gene is TRBJ1-2, the V gene TRBV5-6; D unclear. Germline V gene data show CDR1 as SGHDT and CDR2 as YYEEEE. The V gene lost 0 bases and the J gene lost 6 bases, with 15 bases spanning the gap. The CDR3 covers 15 residues. In DNA, the CDR3 is TGTGCCAGCAGCTTGGATGTGGCTCGGGCCCATGGCTACACCTTC. Residues: CASSLDVARAHGYTF. Drawing the rest from reference TRBV5-6 and TRBJ1-2, the complete variable domain is DAGVTQSPTHLIKTRGQQVTLRCSPKSGHDTVSWYQQALGQGPQFIFQYYEEEERQRGNFPDRFSGHQFPNYSSELNVNALLLGDSALYLCASSLDVARAHGYTFGSGTRLTVV.

This chain joins TRBV3-1 (or the pseudogene TRBV3-2) and TRBJ1-5, with no clear D. The V end lost 0 bases, the J end lost 1 base, and 4 bases lay between the germline ends. CDR1 LGHDT and CDR2 YNNKEL come from the germline V gene (reference sequence). This CDR3 spans 14 amino acids. The CDR3 spells CASSQDNSNQPQHF. CDR3 coding DNA: TGTGCCAGCAGCCAAGATAACAGCAATCAGCCCCAGCATTTT.

The DNA for the CDR3 is TGCGCCAGCAGCCAAGATGAGGAAGGCGGAGATACGCAGTATTTT. Its translation: CASSQDEEGGDTQYF. The genes are TRBV4-1 and TRBJ2-3; D remains unclear. The V gene's germline CDR1 is MGHRA and CDR2 YSYEKL. The length of the CDR3 is 15 residues. With 0 bases removed from V and 5 bases from J, the gap between germline ends came to 12 bases.

V and J are TRBV7-2 and TRBJ1-1; 7 bases line up with TRBD1. The CDR3 spans 17 residues. V lost 4 bases to trimming and J lost 9 bases; unmatched junction nucleotides: 20. Germline V gives CDR1 SGHTA, CDR2 FQGNSA. The CDR3 loop is CASSSNHLGTAVLKAFF. CDR3 DNA: TGTGCCAGCAGCTCCAACCACCTCGGGACAGCGGTACTTAAAGCTTTCTTT.

This chain links TRBV28 with TRBJ1-5, with D maybe TRBD1 (5 bases). Trimming removed 4 bases from V and 10 bases from J, with 8 bases in between. The germline V gene has CDR1 MDHEN and CDR2 SYDVKM. The CDR3 is 11 amino acids. The CDR3 here is CASSSDSPQHF. The CDR3 nucleotides are TGTGCCAGCAGTTCCGACAGCCCCCAGCATTTT.

V gene TRBV2 combines with J gene TRBJ2-2, with 9 bases lining up with TRBD2. Trimming removed 4 bases from V and 2 bases from J; junction bases left unmatched: 2. The length of the CDR3 is 15 residues. Germline V lookup: CDR1 SNHLY, CDR2 FYNNEI. CDR3 bases: TGTGCCAGCAGTGCAGCGGGGGGTAACACCGGGGAGCTGTTTTTT. Translating it yields CASSAAGGNTGELFF.

This chain uses TRBV7-3 with TRBJ2-2; the match to TRBD2 covers 7 bases. V shed 2 bases, J shed 2 bases, and the junction held 5 bases outside the gene matches. In germline, CDR1 is SGHTA, CDR2 FQGTGA. The CDR3 runs to 16 residues. CDR3 sequence: CASSLVLAENTGELFF. CDR3 in DNA: TGTGCCAGCAGCTTAGTCCTAGCGGAAAACACCGGGGAGCTGTTTTTT.

V gene TRBV6-5 combines with J gene TRBJ1-2; D unclear. The CDR3 consists of 13 residues. Germline V gene lookup returns CDR1 MNHEY and CDR2 SVGAGI. The V and J ends lost 7 bases and 2 bases respectively, with 11 bases between them. This chain's CDR3 is CASTLEVNYGYTF. CDR3 DNA sequence: TGTGCCAGCACCCTCGAGGTGAACTATGGCTACACCTTC.